The clone carrying this T cell receptor (beta chain) was seen more than once but under ten times. Its antigen is currently unknown. Trimming pared 4 bases from V and 6 bases from J, leaving 6 bases between. The CDR3 is 11 amino acids. The germline V gene encodes CDR1 SQVTM and CDR2 ANQGSEA. This specimen comes from a study of STAT5B mutations in CD4+ large granular lymphocyte leukemia. Study-wide findings and caveats: Roughly 27% of private leukemic clonotypes occurred rarely in other patients' non-leukemic repertoires. Top patient clones used TRBV06 genes more often: 8/27 versus 2/35 in controls.

The protocol was immunoSEQ multiplex PCR, while the TCRdb copy is restricted to in-frame clones and leaves out a portion. The sample contains approximately 30,000 clones, 65% to 85% of which appear only once. The V and J genes are TRBV29-1 and TRBJ2-2, with no clear D. The clonotype was recovered from a human donor in good health. The sample taken for sequencing was CD4+ T cells from blood buffy coats. CDR3 residues: CSVAAPGELFF. For the CDR3, the DNA is TGCAGCGTTGCCGCACCCGGGGAGCTGTTTTTT.